These T cell receptor beta chains were read from a single sample in a study of cytomegalovirus exposure and HLA in healthy donors. The data were produced by immunoSEQ multiplex PCR, yet TCRdb's version contains in-frame clones alone and is incomplete. The ten most abundant clones cover 6.8% of a sample with around 100,000 clones. The sequenced material came from PBMCs. The origin of the receptors is a man aged 35 to 55 in good health and CMV-seropositive. The CDR3 runs from the conserved cysteine through the conserved F or W. A D gene is named only where the DNA matches it firmly.

length	V	D	J	DNA	CDR3
15	TRBV6-6	-	TRBJ2-7	TGTGCCAGCAGTTACCTACAGGGCCTTTCCTACGAGCAGTACTTC	CASSYLQGLSYEQYF
17	TRBV27	TRBD2	TRBJ2-5	TGTGCCAGCAGTTCTCCGGGACTAGCGGGAGGGGCCGGGGCCCAGTACTTC	CASSSPGLAGGAGAQYF
15	TRBV6-5	TRBD1	TRBJ1-5	TGTGCCAGCAGCCGGACAGGGGGCGGCAATCAGCCCCAGCATTTT	CASSRTGGGNQPQHF
14	TRBV4-1	TRBD1	TRBJ1-2	TGCGCCAGCAGCCAGGGACAGGCGACTGGCGGCTACACCTTC	CASSQGQATGGYTF
17	TRBV2	TRBD2	TRBJ2-1	TGTGCCAGCAGGCCGACTAGCGGCAAAGGGGGATACAATGAGCAGTTCTTC	CASRPTSGKGGYNEQFF
15	TRBV5-6	-	TRBJ1-3	TGTGCCAGCAGCCTAATGCCGGGCTCTGGAAACACCATATATTTT	CASSLMPGSGNTIYF
14	TRBV19	TRBD2	TRBJ2-7	TGTGCCAGTAGTCCCTCGGGACTAGGCTACGAGCAGTACTTC	CASSPSGLGYEQYF
14	TRBV9	-	TRBJ1-2	TGTGCCAGCAGCCCACCTCAGGGGAGGGTAGGCTACACCTTC	CASSPPQGRVGYTF
17	TRBV28	TRBD2	TRBJ2-7	TGTGCCAGCAGGGAGCTCGCAACTAGCGGGAGCTCCTACGAGCAGTACTTC	CASRELATSGSSYEQYF
15	TRBV4-1	-	TRBJ1-2	TGCGCCAGCAGCCAACCGGGACACGGGAACTATGGCTACACCTTC	CASSQPGHGNYGYTF